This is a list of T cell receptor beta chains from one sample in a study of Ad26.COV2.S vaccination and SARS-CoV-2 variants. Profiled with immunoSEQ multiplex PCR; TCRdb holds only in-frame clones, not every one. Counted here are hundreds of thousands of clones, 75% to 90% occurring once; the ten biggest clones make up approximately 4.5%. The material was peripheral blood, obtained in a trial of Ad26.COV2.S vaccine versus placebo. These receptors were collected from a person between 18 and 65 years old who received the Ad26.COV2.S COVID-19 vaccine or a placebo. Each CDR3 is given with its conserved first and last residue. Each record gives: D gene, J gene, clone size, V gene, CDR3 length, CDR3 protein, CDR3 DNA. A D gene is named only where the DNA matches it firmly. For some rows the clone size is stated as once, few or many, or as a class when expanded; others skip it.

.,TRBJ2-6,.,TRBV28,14,CASSHLSGANVLTF,TGTGCCAGCAGCCATCTCTCTGGGGCCAACGTCCTGACTTTC
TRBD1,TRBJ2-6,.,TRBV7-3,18,CASSPTGGTLSGANVLTF,TGTGCCAGCAGCCCGACAGGGGGCACCCTCTCTGGGGCCAACGTCCTGACTTTC
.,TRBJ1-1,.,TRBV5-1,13,CASSLRQNTEAFF,TGCGCCAGCAGCTTGCGGCAGAACACTGAAGCTTTCTTT
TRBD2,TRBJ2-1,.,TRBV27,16,CASSLSPSGGYNEQFF,TGTGCCAGCAGTTTATCTCCTAGCGGAGGTTACAATGAGCAGTTCTTC
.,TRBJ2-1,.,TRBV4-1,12,CASSQETEEQFF,TGCGCCAGCAGCCAAGAGACGGAGGAGCAGTTCTTC
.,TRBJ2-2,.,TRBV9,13,CASSVDSTGELFF,TGTGCCAGCAGCGTAGACAGCACCGGGGAGCTGTTTTTT
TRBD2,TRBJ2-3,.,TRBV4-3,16,CASSQDNSGVPDTQYF,TGCGCCAGCAGCCAAGATAACAGCGGGGTTCCCGATACGCAGTATTTT
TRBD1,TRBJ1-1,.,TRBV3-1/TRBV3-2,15,CASSPGTGEGTEAFF,TGTGCCAGCAGCCCTGGGACAGGGGAGGGCACTGAAGCTTTCTTT
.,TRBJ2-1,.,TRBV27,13,CASSRPGRNEQFF,TGTGCCAGCAGCCGTCCAGGGCGGAATGAGCAGTTCTTC
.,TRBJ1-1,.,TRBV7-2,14,CASSLGPQNTEAFF,TGTGCCAGCAGCCTGGGCCCGCAGAACACTGAAGCTTTCTTT
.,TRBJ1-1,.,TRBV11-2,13,CASTGRTNTEAFF,TGTGCCAGCACCGGACGGACAAACACTGAAGCTTTCTTT
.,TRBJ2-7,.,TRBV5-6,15,CASSPGFSLAYEQYF,TGTGCCAGCAGCCCCGGGTTTAGCCTTGCCTACGAGCAGTACTTC
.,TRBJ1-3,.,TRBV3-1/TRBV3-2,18,CASSPPRDNYLYGNTIYF,TGTGCCAGCAGCCCCCCTAGGGACAACTACCTCTATGGAAACACCATATATTTT
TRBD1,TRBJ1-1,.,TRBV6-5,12,CASSTGVTEAFF,TGTGCCAGCAGCACAGGGGTGACGGAAGCTTTCTTT
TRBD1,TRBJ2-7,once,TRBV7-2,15,CASSSWTGPTYEQYF,TGTGCCAGCAGCTCGTGGACAGGGCCTACCTACGAGCAGTACTTC
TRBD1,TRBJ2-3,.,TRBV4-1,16,CASSQPPGQGGDTQYF,TGCGCCAGCAGCCAACCACCGGGACAGGGCGGAGATACGCAGTATTTT